This T cell receptor beta chain came from a study of blood T cell repertoires in COVID-19. In the study overall: Material from acute and convalescent COVID-19 was sourced from the United States, Italy and Spain. PBMCs, B-cell-depleted T cells, or T cells provided the cDNA or gDNA that made up the material.

Original analysis: Estimates of nucleated cell counts were drawn from the amplification of reference gene primers. The assay was immunoSEQ multiplex PCR, and TCRdb's table has in-frame clones only and misses some. The V and J calls and clone size come from that table; D and trimming were worked out from the DNA. The table has under 300,000 clones, about 83% seen once. V was clipped by 6 bases and J by 3 bases, with 5 bases between them. This CDR3 has 12 amino acids. The germline CDR1 and CDR2 sequences are SNHLY and FYNNEI. Remarks on this clone: The same CDR3 also results from other DNA sequences found in this sample.

The origin of this receptor is a man aged 30 to 45 who had recovered from COVID-19. The sample taken for sequencing was peripheral blood. The rearrangement links TRBV2 to TRBJ2-2; D remains unclear. Written as DNA, the CDR3 is TGTGCCAGCAGACGGGACACCGGGGAGCTGTTTTTT. Its translation is CASRRDTGELFF.